A single sample is the source of the 27 T cell receptor beta chains below, sequenced in a study of beta chain features in type 1 diabetes. Of the isolated RNA, all was reverse transcribed, and so the sequenced material was expressed TCRB transcripts. The protocol was immunoSEQ multiplex PCR, while the TCRdb copy is restricted to in-frame clones and leaves out a portion. The data show 160,000 or so clones, 9% to 10% seen once. Sequencing used central memory CD4+ T cells from blood. The origin of the receptors is a woman between 18 and 29 years old in good health.

The rearrangement links TRBV11-2 to TRBJ1-2, with 7 bases that match TRBD1. The CDR3 has 17 residues. Germline trimming cut 5 bases from V and 3 bases from J; bases unmatched to any gene: 15. Per germline, CDR1 SGHAT and CDR2 FQNNGV. This chain's CDR3 is CASSRLLPRQGDYGYTF. CDR3 nucleotide sequence: TGTGCCAGCAGCCGACTTCTCCCTCGACAGGGAGACTATGGCTACACCTTC.

This clone came up many times. The chain combines TRBV7-2 with TRBJ1-2, with D perhaps matching TRBD1 (5 bases). V dropped 1 base and J dropped 4 bases, with 16 bases sitting between them. The CDR3 loop spans 16 amino acids. The germline gives CDR1 SGHTA, CDR2 FQGNSA. CDR3 bases: TGTGCCAGCAGCTTAGTAGACCGGGGGTTGGCCTATGGCTACACCTTC. It specifies CASSLVDRGLAYGYTF. Based on the CDR3 plus reference TRBV7-2 and TRBJ1-2, the full variable domain is GAGVSQSPSNKVTEKGKDVELRCDPISGHTALYWYRQSLGQGLEFLIYFQGNSAPDKSGLPSDRFSAERTGGSVSTLTIQRTQQEDSAVYLCASSLVDRGLAYGYTFGSGTRLTVV.

This clone was found a few times. This chain uses TRBV19 with TRBJ1-1; the D gene is possibly TRBD1 (5 bases). CDR3 length: 15 amino acids. The V and J ends lost 7 bases and 3 bases respectively, with 18 bases between them. CDR1 and CDR2 from the germline V gene are LNHDA and SQIVND (reference sequence). The CDR3 coding sequence is TGTGCCAGTACCTATAGCGGGCAGGGAGACACTGAAGCTTTCTTT. Translated: CASTYSGQGDTEAFF.

Here the CDR3 reads CASRAGTSGRAGETQYF. CDR3 in DNA: TGTGCCAGCAGAGCCGGGACTAGCGGGAGGGCCGGAGAGACCCAGTACTTC. This chain links TRBV5-4 with TRBJ2-5; 16 positions agree with TRBD2. The CDR3 length is 17 residues. J was trimmed by 4 bases and V by 5 bases; bases with no gene match: 8. The germline V gene has CDR1 SGHNT and CDR2 YYREEE (reference sequence).

This clone was picked up a small number of times. The rearrangement uses TRBV7-6 and TRBJ1-3; maybe TRBD1 (5 bases). There are 15 residues in the CDR3. The V end was cut by 1 base, the J end by 1 base, with 8 bases between. Germline V gives CDR1 SGHVS, CDR2 FNYEAQ. The CDR3 nucleotides read TGTGCCAGCAGCTTAGACCACAGGTCTGGAAACACCATATATTTT. Translated: CASSLDHRSGNTIYF.

Ten or more counts support this clone. This sequence joins TRBV6-6 and TRBJ2-7, with D perhaps TRBD1 (5 bases). The CDR3 spans 12 residues. Per germline, CDR1 MNHNY and CDR2 SVGAGI (reference sequence). Trimming took off 5 bases at V and 4 bases at J, with 9 bases between the two ends. As DNA, the CDR3 is TGTGCCAGCAGTCCAAGGGGTTACGAGCAGTACTTC. It codes for CASSPRGYEQYF.

V and J are TRBV29-1 and TRBJ2-1; TRBD2 might be the D (6 bases). Germline V gene data show CDR1 as SQVTM and CDR2 as ANQGSEA. This CDR3 has 11 amino acids. Trimming shortened V by 7 bases and J by 7 bases, and 11 bases separated the two germline ends. The CDR3 DNA is TGCAGCGGAGGGAGGTTGAATGAGCAGTTCTTC. Translated, it gives CSGGRLNEQFF.

The chain links TRBV25-1 to TRBJ2-3, with D possibly being TRBD1 (5 bases). The germline V and J ends were trimmed by 1 base and 3 bases, with 11 bases remaining between them. CDR1 is MGHDK, CDR2 SYGVNS, per germline. CDR3 length: 15 amino acids. The CDR3 region is CASSESRGGTDTQYF. The CDR3 bases are TGTGCCAGCAGTGAATCAAGGGGTGGGACAGATACGCAGTATTTT.

This clone was recorded a few times. The chain employs TRBV7-6 and TRBJ2-5; 7 bases are shared with TRBD2. After removal of 0 bases from V and 5 bases from J, the junction contained 18 bases not matched to a gene. The CDR3 covers 19 residues. CDR1 and CDR2 (germline): SGHVS, FNYEAQ. The CDR3 region has the DNA TGTGCCAGCAGCTTAGCCTTCCATACCCTCGGGAGGCGGGGGGAGACCCAGTACTTC. Translation: CASSLAFHTLGRRGETQYF.

The chain uses TRBV5-1 and TRBJ2-1; 11 positions agree with TRBD2. The junction had 3 bases not matched to a gene; V was cut back by 0 bases and J by 4 bases. CDR3 length equals 16 residues. Germline assignment: CDR1 SGHRS and CDR2 YFSETQ. The CDR3 region has the DNA TGCGCCAGCAGCTTGGACTCTAGCGGGAGGTACAATGAGCAGTTCTTC. Its protein is CASSLDSSGRYNEQFF.

This clone was seen only a few times. The sample carries other DNA sequences with the same CDR3. This chain links TRBV11-2 with TRBJ1-2; D is ambiguous. Per germline, CDR1 SGHAT and CDR2 FQNNGV. The ends were cut back, 5 bases at V and 1 base at J, with 8 bases in the middle. This CDR3 region has 13 residues. The CDR3, as DNA: TGTGCCAGCAGCCCGCGGGGTAACTATGGCTACACCTTC. It is translated as CASSPRGNYGYTF.

The rearrangement uses TRBV4-2 and TRBJ2-5; D not certain. Germline-derived CDR1 and CDR2 are LGHNA and YNFKEQ. Trimming pared 0 bases from V and 4 bases from J, leaving 9 bases between. This CDR3 spans 14 amino acids. CDR3 loop: CASSQERLTETQYF. CDR3 bases: TGTGCCAGCAGCCAAGAGAGGTTAACAGAGACCCAGTACTTC.

The chain combines TRBV7-2 with TRBJ1-2; tentatively, D is TRBD1 (6 bases). The CDR3 runs 15 residues. In germline, CDR1 is SGHTA, CDR2 FQGNSA. The V end lost 5 bases, the J end lost 4 bases, and 17 bases lay between the germline ends. The CDR3 loop is CASSRRIDRIYGYTF. The CDR3 DNA follows: TGTGCCAGCAGCAGACGGATCGACAGGATCTATGGCTACACCTTC. Together with reference TRBV7-2 and TRBJ1-2, the CDR3 gives the full variable domain: GAGVSQSPSNKVTEKGKDVELRCDPISGHTALYWYRQSLGQGLEFLIYFQGNSAPDKSGLPSDRFSAERTGGSVSTLTIQRTQQEDSAVYLCASSRRIDRIYGYTFGSGTRLTVV.

This clone has just a few counts. The chain employs TRBV19 and TRBJ1-5; possibly TRBD1 for D (6 bases). Trimming took off 7 bases at V and 0 bases at J, with 19 bases between the two ends. Germline assignment: CDR1 LNHDA and CDR2 SQIVND (reference sequence). The CDR3 runs 17 residues. The CDR3 loop reads CASTMGAAYYSNQPQHF. The CDR3 DNA follows: TGTGCCAGTACCATGGGGGCAGCCTATTATAGCAATCAGCCCCAGCATTTT. Full variable domain (missing parts from reference TRBV19 and TRBJ1-5): DGGITQSPKYLFRKEGQNVTLSCEQNLNHDAMYWYRQDPGQGLRLIYYSQIVNDFQKGDIAEGYSVSREKKESFPLTVTSAQKNPTAFYLCASTMGAAYYSNQPQHFGDGTRLSIL.

The V call is TRBV30, the J call TRBJ2-2; TRBD1 is a possible D gene (6 bases). Germline CDR1 GTSNPN, CDR2 SVGIG (reference sequence). Trimming pared 2 bases from V and 6 bases from J, leaving 19 bases between. The CDR3 is made up of 16 amino acids. CDR3 in DNA: TGTGCCTGGAGTCCTTCCGCGACAGGTTTGGCCGGGGAGCTGTTTTTT. Translating it yields CAWSPSATGLAGELFF.

The gene calls are TRBV9 and TRBJ1-1; TRBD1 agrees at 10 bases. CDR1 is SGDLS, CDR2 YYNGEE, per germline. Losses at the gene ends were 2 bases for V and 5 bases for J; bases not matched to a gene: 9. CDR3 length: 16 amino acids. CDR3 coding DNA: TGTGCCAGCAGCGTGGCCGGGACAGGGGCGCAAACTGAAGCTTTCTTT. Translated, it gives CASSVAGTGAQTEAFF.

This clone was found a few times. The chain uses TRBV7-2 and TRBJ2-5, with D possibly being TRBD2 (6 bases). The CDR3 contains 15 residues. Germline V gene lookup returns CDR1 SGHTA and CDR2 FQGNSA. Trimming shortened V by 5 bases and J by 0 bases, and 13 bases separated the two germline ends. This chain's CDR3 is CASSRLGGYQETQYF. DNA of the CDR3: TGTGCCAGCAGCCGTCTGGGGGGTTACCAAGAGACCCAGTACTTC.

This clone was seen a few times. The V and J genes are TRBV5-1 and TRBJ2-7, with 11 positions matching TRBD2. Germline assignment: CDR1 SGHRS and CDR2 YFSETQ. The CDR3 runs 14 residues. V trimming: 4 bases; J trimming: 3 bases; junction bases outside the gene matches: 3. In DNA form, the CDR3 reads TGCGCCAGCAGCCCCACTAGCGGGAGCTACGAGCAGTACTTC. Translating gives CASSPTSGSYEQYF.

There are a few counts of this clone. This chain uses TRBV2 with TRBJ2-2, with TRBD1 matching 9 bases. V dropped 7 bases and J dropped 5; count of bases not matched to a gene: 8. There are 15 residues in the CDR3. CDR1 is SNHLY, CDR2 FYNNEI, per germline. CDR3 coding DNA: TGTGCCAGCAATACCGGGACAGGGAGAACCGGGGAGCTGTTTTTT. Its protein product is CASNTGTGRTGELFF.

The chain has TRBV14 and TRBJ2-3, with TRBD2 as a possible D gene (5 bases). This CDR3 has 15 residues. The V gene lost 1 base and the J gene lost 1 base, with 9 bases spanning the gap. Germline V CDR1 and CDR2: SGHDN, FVKESK. As DNA, the CDR3 is TGTGCCAGCAGCCAAGCGGGATACCGCACAGATACGCAGTATTTT. This encodes CASSQAGYRTDTQYF.

This clone was counted a few times. The gene calls are TRBV6-5 and TRBJ2-5, with TRBD1 identical over 10 bases. There are 14 residues in the CDR3. J was trimmed by 4 bases and V by 7 bases; bases with no gene match: 6. CDR1 and CDR2 (germline): MNHEY, SVGAGI. CDR3 region: CASNPGQGRETQYF. In nucleotides, the CDR3 is TGTGCCAGCAACCCGGGACAGGGGCGAGAGACCCAGTACTTC.

This clone showed up just a few times. V is TRBV27 and J is TRBJ2-4; 10 nucleotides agree with TRBD2. The CDR3 runs 16 residues. Germline CDR1 MNHEY, CDR2 SMNVEV (reference sequence). V was clipped by 5 bases and J by 1 base; unmatched bases: 5. Here the CDR3 DNA reads TGTGCCAGCAGTGGGGGGACTAGCGTTGCCAAAAACATTCAGTACTTC. The encoded protein is CASSGGTSVAKNIQYF.

This clone was counted many times. This CDR3 is CASIYQRPSTDTQYF. As DNA, the CDR3 is TGTGCCAGCATCTATCAGCGGCCTAGCACAGATACGCAGTATTTT. This rearrangement joins TRBV2 to TRBJ2-3; TRBD2 might be the D (5 bases). With 7 bases removed from V and 0 bases from J, the gap between germline ends came to 14 bases. Per the germline V gene, CDR1 is SNHLY and CDR2 is FYNNEI. The CDR3 consists of 15 residues. The full variable domain, with the rest looked up from reference TRBV2 and TRBJ2-3, is EPEVTQTPSHQVTQMGQEVILRCVPISNHLYFYWYRQILGQKVEFLVSFYNNEISEKSEIFDDQFSVERPDGSNFTLKIRSTKLEDSAMYFCASIYQRPSTDTQYFGPGTRLTVL.

This clone came up a few times. CDR3 coding DNA: TGCAGCGTCGGCGACAGCCACTATGGCTACACCTTC. Its translation is CSVGDSHYGYTF. The chain recombines TRBV29-1 with TRBJ1-2, with D tentatively TRBD1 (5 bases). The CDR3 loop spans 12 amino acids. Trimming cost V 6 bases and J 3 bases, with 11 bases left between them. Germline CDR1 is SQVTM and CDR2 is ANQGSEA.

The rearrangement uses TRBV5-1 and TRBJ2-1, with D maybe TRBD1 (6 bases). Per the germline V gene, CDR1 is SGHRS and CDR2 is YFSETQ. V was clipped by 0 bases and J by 9 bases, with 7 bases between them. The CDR3 covers 12 residues. CDR3 amino acids: CASSLEGGEQFF. The CDR3 DNA reads as TGCGCCAGCAGCTTGGAAGGGGGTGAGCAGTTCTTC.

The chain has TRBV7-9 and TRBJ1-1; TRBD1 agrees at 7 bases. V gave up 5 bases and J gave up 3 bases; unmatched junction bases: 9. This CDR3 is 15 amino acids long. Germline CDR1 and CDR2: SEHNR and FQNEAQ (reference sequence). CDR3 DNA: TGTGCCAGCAGCCTACTGGACGGACAGGACACTGAAGCTTTCTTT. This sequence encodes CASSLLDGQDTEAFF.

This clone appeared a few times. The V gene is TRBV19, the J gene TRBJ2-7; D perhaps matches TRBD1 (6 bases). V gave up 4 bases and J gave up 5 bases, with 12 bases separating them. Germline V CDR1 and CDR2: LNHDA, SQIVND (reference sequence). The CDR3 sequence is 13 residues long. CDR3 nucleotide sequence: TGTGCCAGTAGTACACAACAGGGTAACGAGCAGTACTTC. Protein sequence: CASSTQQGNEQYF.